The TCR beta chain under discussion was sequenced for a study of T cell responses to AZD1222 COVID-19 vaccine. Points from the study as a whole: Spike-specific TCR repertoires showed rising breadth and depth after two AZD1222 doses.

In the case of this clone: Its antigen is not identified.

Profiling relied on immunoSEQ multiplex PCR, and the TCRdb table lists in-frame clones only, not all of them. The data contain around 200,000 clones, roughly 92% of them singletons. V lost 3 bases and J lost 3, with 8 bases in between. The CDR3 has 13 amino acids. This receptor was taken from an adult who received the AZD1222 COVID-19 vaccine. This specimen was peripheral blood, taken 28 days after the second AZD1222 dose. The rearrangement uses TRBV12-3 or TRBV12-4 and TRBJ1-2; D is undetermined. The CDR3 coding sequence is TGTGCCAGCAGTTTCGGAGTATACTATGGCTACACCTTC. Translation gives CASSFGVYYGYTF.